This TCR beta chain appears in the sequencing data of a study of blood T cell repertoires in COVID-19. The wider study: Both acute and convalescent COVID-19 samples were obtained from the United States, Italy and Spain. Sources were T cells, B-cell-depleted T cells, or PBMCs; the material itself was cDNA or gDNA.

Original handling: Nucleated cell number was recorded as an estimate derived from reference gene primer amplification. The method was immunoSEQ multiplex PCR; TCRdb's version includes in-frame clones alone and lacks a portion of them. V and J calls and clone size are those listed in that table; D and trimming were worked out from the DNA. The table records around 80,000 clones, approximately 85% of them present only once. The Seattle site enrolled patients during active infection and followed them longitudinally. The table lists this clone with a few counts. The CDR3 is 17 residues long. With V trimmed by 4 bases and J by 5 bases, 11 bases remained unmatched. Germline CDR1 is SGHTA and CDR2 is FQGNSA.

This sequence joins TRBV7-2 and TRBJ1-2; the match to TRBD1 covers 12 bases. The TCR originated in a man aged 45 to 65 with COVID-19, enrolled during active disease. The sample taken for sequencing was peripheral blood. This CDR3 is CASSSFRDRGRVYGYTF. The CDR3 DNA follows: TGTGCCAGCAGCTCTTTCCGGGACAGGGGGCGCGTGTATGGCTACACCTTC.